The clone carrying this T cell receptor beta chain appeared a few times. TCRdb redid the calling of the 5' RACE reads with MiXCR, one entry per CDR3 protein. This table holds fewer than 60,000 distinct CDR3 sequences, about 4.2% found once. This specimen comes from a study of early T cells in non-severe SARS-CoV-2 infection. At the level of the study: RNA in bulk from unsorted whole blood was sequenced, and chains were unpaired.

V shed 3 bases and J 1 base; nucleotides not matched to a gene: 1. Per the germline V gene, CDR1 is DFQATT and CDR2 is SNEGSKA (reference sequence). This CDR3 region has 13 residues. The sequence was collected from an adult who was a healthcare worker with PCR-confirmed SARS-CoV-2 infection or an uninfected control (not recorded which). The sequenced material came from whole blood. The chain has TRBV20-1 and TRBJ1-1, with 8 bases lining up with TRBD1. The CDR3 DNA is TGCAGTGCTAGTGACAGGGGGAACACTGAAGCTTTCTTT. It yields the protein CSASDRGNTEAFF.